This T cell receptor (beta chain) appears in the sequencing data of a study of tumor-infiltrating lymphocytes in primary liver carcinoma. Both RNA and DNA were isolated together from approximately 22-30 mg of bulk tissue that had not been sorted. The germline gives CDR1 SGHAT, CDR2 FQNNGV. The CDR3 is 16 residues long. J was trimmed by 16 bases and V by 1 base; bases with no gene match: 15. The input was 450 to 500 ng total RNA; TCR beta cDNA was made from it with a constant-region primer. Libraries covering TCR beta were generated through three nested multiplex PCR rounds (using a slightly modified ARM-PCR). Investigators reported that the first two PCR rounds, at 10 to 11 cycles each, used TRBV1-TRBV30 forward primers with a C-beta reverse primer. From the multiplex PCR reads, TCRdb called clonotypes with MiXCR, one entry per CDR3 protein. The sample lists about 70,000 distinct CDR3 sequences; over 60% were seen once.

The sample taken for sequencing was liver tumor tissue from sampling region 4. Subset denoted: tumor region T4, right-lateral pole. The chain links TRBV11-2 to TRBJ2-2, with TRBD2 identical over 10 bases. The origin of this receptor is a man aged 35 to 55 with primary liver carcinoma and hepatitis B virus infection. CDR3 sequence (DNA): TGTGCCAGCAGCTTAGTGGCGCTAGCGGGAGCCGGGGAGTCGTTTTTT. This codes for CASSLVALAGAGESFF.